The rows below give T cell receptor beta chains drawn from one sample of a study of T-cell memory formation after mild COVID-19. One entry per CDR3 protein results from TCRdb running MiXCR on the 5' RACE reads. The sample carries a few hundred thousand distinct CDR3 sequences, 8% to 10% recorded once. Specimen: PBMCs or a T cell subset sorted from them (not recorded which). These TCRs come from a man aged 18 to 29 who had mild COVID-19 (a few samples of this study predate the infection). Cell type and time point are not known. The CDR3 runs from the conserved cysteine through the conserved F or W. The D gene is left open where the match is weak. Clone size, where shown, is once, few, many, or a class for clones that have expanded.

>13|TRBV7-2|-|-|TRBJ1-1
CASSLRGWTEAFF
TGTGCCAGCAGCCTTCGGGGTTGGACTGAAGCTTTCTTT
>16|TRBV6-5|many|TRBD2|TRBJ2-3
CASSYSGLAGGDTQYF
TGTGCCAGCAGTTACTCCGGACTAGCGGGGGGAGATACGCAGTATTTT
>16|TRBV15|-|-|TRBJ2-2
CATSSNSGSNTGELFF
TGTGCCACCAGCAGTAATTCGGGGTCTAACACCGGGGAGCTGTTTTTT
>14|TRBV27|few|-|TRBJ2-4
CASIGQWTRNIQYF
TGTGCCAGCATCGGACAGTGGACCCGAAACATTCAGTACTTC
>13|TRBV6-2/TRBV6-3|many|-|TRBJ2-3
CASSLTRTDTQYF
TGTGCCAGCAGCCTAACACGCACAGATACGCAGTATTTT
>13|TRBV4-1|few|-|TRBJ2-7
CASSQGRDYEQYF
TGCGCCAGCAGCCAAGGGCGCGACTACGAGCAGTACTTC
>13|TRBV24-1|few|TRBD1|TRBJ1-5
CATSDRTGGAQHF
TGTGCCACCAGTGACCGGACAGGGGGCGCCCAGCATTTT
>17|TRBV7-6|few|TRBD2|TRBJ2-3
CASSSNIAGGNTDTQYF
TGTGCCAGCAGCTCAAATATAGCGGGGGGGAACACAGATACGCAGTATTTT
>12|TRBV7-2|many|-|TRBJ2-4
CASSLRGNIQYF
TGTGCCAGCAGCTTACGGGGGAACATTCAGTACTTC
>13|TRBV20-1|-|-|TRBJ2-7
CSASRQGRYEQYF
TGCAGTGCTAGCCGGCAGGGACGCTACGAGCAGTACTTC
>15|TRBV7-2|-|-|TRBJ1-1
CASSAYLLKDTEAFF
TGTGCCAGCAGCGCCTACCTTCTTAAGGACACTGAAGCTTTCTTT
>12|TRBV19|few|-|TRBJ2-1
CASSPTGTEQFF
TGTGCCAGTAGTCCTACCGGGACAGAGCAGTTCTTC
>13|TRBV7-9|few|-|TRBJ2-1
CASSPTRADEQFF
TGTGCCAGCAGCCCGACCCGGGCAGATGAGCAGTTCTTC
>13|TRBV4-3|few|-|TRBJ1-1
CASSQDSGTEAFF
TGCGCCAGCAGCCAAGATTCAGGCACTGAAGCTTTCTTT
>16|TRBV20-1|many|-|TRBJ1-4
CSAIDRRGATNEKLFF
TGCAGTGCCATAGACAGGAGGGGAGCAACTAATGAAAAACTGTTTTTT
>16|TRBV9|few|-|TRBJ2-6
CASSVGPNSGANVLTF
TGTGCCAGCAGCGTAGGGCCAAACTCTGGGGCCAACGTCCTGACTTTC
>15|TRBV11-1|few|TRBD1|TRBJ1-2
CASSLPRTGDLIYTF
TGTGCCAGCAGCTTACCCCGGACAGGGGACTTAATCTACACCTTC
>15|TRBV23-1|-|-|TRBJ2-1
CASSLGRGTDNEQFF
TGCGCCAGCAGTCTTGGCAGGGGTACCGACAATGAGCAGTTCTTC
>14|TRBV7-2|few|-|TRBJ1-4
CASSPDMGAEKLFF
TGTGCCAGCAGCCCAGACATGGGGGCCGAAAAACTGTTTTTT
>17|TRBV2|-|-|TRBJ1-6
CASSVMTGRSYNSPLHF
TGTGCCAGCAGTGTGATGACAGGCCGCTCCTATAATTCACCCCTCCACTTT
>13|TRBV7-9|-|-|TRBJ1-2
CASSFETHYGYTF
TGTGCCAGCAGCTTTGAGACACACTATGGCTACACCTTC
>14|TRBV7-9|few|-|TRBJ1-6
CASTRAGENSPLHF
TGTGCCAGCACCAGGGCAGGGGAAAATTCACCCCTCCACTTT
>17|TRBV20-1|-|TRBD2|TRBJ2-3
CSARLAGGPSRTDTQYF
TGCAGTGCTAGGCTAGCGGGGGGGCCGAGTAGGACAGATACGCAGTATTTT
>12|TRBV6-2/TRBV6-3|few|-|TRBJ2-5
CASSYFGETQYF
TGTGCCAGCAGTTACTTTGGAGAGACCCAGTACTTC
>13|TRBV7-6|few|-|TRBJ1-5
CASSLSNGQPQHF
TGTGCCAGCAGCTTAAGTAACGGCCAGCCCCAGCATTTT
>14|TRBV5-1|few|TRBD1|TRBJ2-7
CASSDTQGAREQYF
TGCGCCAGCAGCGATACTCAGGGGGCGAGAGAGCAGTACTTC
>12|TRBV28|-|-|TRBJ1-2
CASSSPDRGYTF
TGTGCCAGCAGTTCCCCAGACCGAGGCTACACCTTC
>14|TRBV18|-|-|TRBJ2-7
CASSTGTAPYEQYF
TGTGCCAGCTCAACCGGGACGGCCCCCTACGAGCAGTACTTC
>14|TRBV4-1|-|-|TRBJ2-1
CASSHALRGDEQFF
TGCGCCAGCAGCCATGCCTTAAGAGGTGATGAGCAGTTCTTC
>13|TRBV5-1|-|TRBD2|TRBJ2-1
CASRPSGGNEQFF
TGCGCCAGCAGGCCTAGCGGGGGAAATGAGCAGTTCTTC
>16|TRBV5-6|-|-|TRBJ1-5
CASSLGTGSRNQPQHF
TGTGCCAGCAGCCTAGGGACGGGGTCGCGCAATCAGCCCCAGCATTTT
>12|TRBV7-2|few|-|TRBJ1-1
CASSPQATEAFF
TGTGCCAGCAGCCCACAGGCGACTGAAGCTTTCTTT
>16|TRBV25-1|-|-|TRBJ2-3
CASSEYKLGATDTQYF
TGTGCCAGCAGTGAATATAAGCTGGGAGCGACAGATACGCAGTATTTT
>13|TRBV12-3/TRBV12-4|few|-|TRBJ2-3
CASSLTLKDTQYF
TGTGCCAGCAGCCTCACTTTGAAAGATACGCAGTATTTT
>13|TRBV24-1|few|-|TRBJ2-1
CATSVTSGNEQFF
TGTGCCACCAGCGTAACTAGTGGTAATGAGCAGTTCTTC
>14|TRBV6-2/TRBV6-3|-|-|TRBJ1-1
CASRQASNDLSAFF
TGTGCCAGTCGACAAGCTTCAAATGACCTGAGTGCTTTCTTT
>15|TRBV5-6|many|TRBD1|TRBJ2-5
CASRAGTGFQETQYF
TGTGCCAGCAGGGCCGGGACAGGATTCCAAGAGACCCAGTACTTC
>16|TRBV4-3|few|-|TRBJ2-1
CASSQERWGGGDEQFF
TGCGCCAGCAGCCAAGAGCGATGGGGCGGTGGGGATGAGCAGTTCTTC
>16|TRBV3-1|few|TRBD2|TRBJ2-2
CASSPPTSANTGELFF
TGTGCCAGCAGCCCTCCGACTAGCGCGAACACCGGGGAGCTGTTTTTT
>14|TRBV25-1|-|-|TRBJ1-5
CASSYRQDPQPQHF
TGTGCCAGCAGTTATCGGCAGGACCCACAGCCCCAGCATTTT
>14|TRBV7-9|-|-|TRBJ2-5
CASSLFLEKETQYF
TGTGCCAGCAGCTTATTCCTTGAAAAAGAGACCCAGTACTTC